The clone carrying this T cell receptor (beta chain) has just a few counts. Antigen unknown. This sample is drawn from a study of Graves' ophthalmopathy and Graves' hyperthyroidism. Notes on the study in general: Blood also harbored most expanded thyroid clonotypes above 0.001 frequency.

The sequenced template was RNA, covering the TCR beta CDR3 region. HTBI primers were employed in first-round RT-PCR, then a second-round multiplex PCR followed. In TCRdb, the multiplex PCR reads were re-called with MiXCR into one record per CDR3 protein. Among about 380,000 distinct CDR3 sequences, 15% to 19% were seen once, and the ten largest hold roughly 7%. Hyperthyroidism is called stable when no ophthalmopathy develops within 18 months of follow-up. Material for sequencing was peripheral blood. This receptor was identified in a woman in her late teens or twenties with stable Graves' hyperthyroidism.

CDR3 residues: CASSPRYSNQPQHF. DNA for the CDR3: TGTGCCAGCAGTCCTCGCTATAGCAATCAGCCCCAGCATTTT. The chain recombines TRBV2 with TRBJ1-5; unclear D gene. V lost 5 bases and J 0 bases, leaving 8 bases between the germline ends. This CDR3 is built from 14 residues. CDR1 and CDR2 (germline): SNHLY, FYNNEI.